The rows below give T cell receptor beta chains drawn from one sample of a study of CD8 T cells in ankylosing spondylitis. TCRdb called the 5' RACE reads again in MiXCR, with one record for every CDR3 protein. The sample carries under 450,000 distinct CDR3 sequences, 20% recorded once. What was sequenced was blood, either unsorted or a sorted T cell fraction (not recorded which). The receptors were gathered from a male donor with ankylosing spondylitis or in good health (not recorded which). The CDR3 runs from the conserved cysteine through the conserved F or W. Each record gives: J gene, V gene, D gene, clone size, CDR3 length, CDR3 protein, CDR3 DNA. D genes are given only for firm matches. Some rows have no size entry. The others give once, few or many, or a class for an expanded clone.

J gene: TRBJ1-1
V gene: TRBV6-6
D gene: .
clone size: once
CDR3 length: 12
CDR3 protein: CASNFAYTEAFF
CDR3 DNA: TGTGCCAGCAACTTCGCTTACACTGAAGCTTTCTTT

J gene: TRBJ2-1
V gene: TRBV4-1
D gene: TRBD1
clone size: few
CDR3 length: 16
CDR3 protein: CASSQDSGQGVYEQFF
CDR3 DNA: TGCGCCAGCAGCCAAGATAGTGGACAGGGGGTTTATGAGCAGTTCTTC

J gene: TRBJ2-7
V gene: TRBV4-1
D gene: TRBD1
clone size: few
CDR3 length: 16
CDR3 protein: CASSQVQGVVWYEQYF
CDR3 DNA: TGCGCCAGCAGCCAAGTCCAGGGGGTAGTATGGTACGAGCAGTACTTC

J gene: TRBJ2-3
V gene: TRBV5-1
D gene: TRBD2
clone size: few
CDR3 length: 16
CDR3 protein: CASSRLAGGISDTQYF
CDR3 DNA: TGCGCCAGCAGCAGACTAGCGGGGGGAATCAGCGATACGCAGTATTTT

J gene: TRBJ2-2
V gene: TRBV6-4
D gene: .
clone size: .
CDR3 length: 13
CDR3 protein: CPHVASGRRELFF
CDR3 DNA: TGTCCCCACGTGGCATCTGGGCGCCGGGAGCTGTTTTTT

J gene: TRBJ2-1
V gene: TRBV20-1
D gene: TRBD2
clone size: few
CDR3 length: 15
CDR3 protein: CSARYLAGSYNEQFF
CDR3 DNA: TGCAGTGCTAGATATCTAGCGGGGTCCTACAATGAGCAGTTCTTC

J gene: TRBJ1-1
V gene: TRBV7-6
D gene: .
clone size: .
CDR3 length: 12
CDR3 protein: CASSLAEDGAFF
CDR3 DNA: TGTGCCAGCAGCTTAGCCGAGGACGGCGCTTTCTTT

J gene: TRBJ2-3
V gene: TRBV4-1
D gene: TRBD1
clone size: few
CDR3 length: 15
CDR3 protein: CASSQDSQGADTQYF
CDR3 DNA: TGCGCCAGCAGCCAAGATAGTCAGGGGGCTGATACGCAGTATTTT

J gene: TRBJ2-3
V gene: TRBV7-2
D gene: TRBD2
clone size: few
CDR3 length: 15
CDR3 protein: CASSVLAGQTDTQYF
CDR3 DNA: TGTGCCAGCAGCGTCCTAGCGGGGCAGACAGATACGCAGTATTTT

J gene: TRBJ2-7
V gene: TRBV7-9
D gene: .
clone size: .
CDR3 length: 16
CDR3 protein: CASNPPFGGAIYEQYF
CDR3 DNA: TGTGCCAGCAACCCCCCGTTTGGGGGTGCCATCTACGAGCAGTACTTC

J gene: TRBJ1-5
V gene: TRBV28
D gene: TRBD1
clone size: .
CDR3 length: 15
CDR3 protein: CASRSYRGQNQPQHF
CDR3 DNA: TGTGCCAGCAGATCTTACAGGGGGCAGAATCAGCCCCAGCATTTT

J gene: TRBJ2-2
V gene: TRBV12-3/TRBV12-4
D gene: TRBD1
clone size: many
CDR3 length: 15
CDR3 protein: CASSRDRGQIGELFF
CDR3 DNA: TGTGCCAGCAGTCGCGACAGGGGGCAGATCGGGGAGCTGTTTTTT

J gene: TRBJ2-3
V gene: TRBV2
D gene: .
clone size: .
CDR3 length: 13
CDR3 protein: CASSEYPQDTQYF
CDR3 DNA: TGTGCCAGCAGTGAATACCCCCAGGACACGCAGTATTTT

J gene: TRBJ2-1
V gene: TRBV6-4
D gene: .
clone size: .
CDR3 length: 15
CDR3 protein: CASSDSMSGGNEQFF
CDR3 DNA: TGTGCCAGCAGTGACTCGATGTCCGGGGGTAATGAGCAGTTCTTC

J gene: TRBJ2-7
V gene: TRBV28
D gene: .
clone size: few
CDR3 length: 15
CDR3 protein: CASRPLVGSKVEQYF
CDR3 DNA: TGTGCCAGCAGGCCGCTAGTGGGGAGTAAGGTAGAGCAGTACTTC